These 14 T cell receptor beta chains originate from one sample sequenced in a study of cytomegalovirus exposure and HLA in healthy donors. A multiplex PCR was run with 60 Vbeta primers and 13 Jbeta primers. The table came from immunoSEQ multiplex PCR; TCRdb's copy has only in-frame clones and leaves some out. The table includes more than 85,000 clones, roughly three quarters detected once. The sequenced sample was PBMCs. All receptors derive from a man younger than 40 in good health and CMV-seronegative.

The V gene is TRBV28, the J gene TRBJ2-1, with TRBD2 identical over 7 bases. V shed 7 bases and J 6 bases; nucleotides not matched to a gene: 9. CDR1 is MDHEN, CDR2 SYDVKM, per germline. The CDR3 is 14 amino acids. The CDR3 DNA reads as TGTGCCAGCAAATGGGGGGAGGGTCCCAATGAGCAGTTCTTC. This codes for CASKWGEGPNEQFF. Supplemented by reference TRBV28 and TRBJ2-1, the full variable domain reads DVKVTQSSRYLVKRTGEKVFLECVQDMDHENMFWYRQDPGLGLRLIYFSYDVKMKEKGDIPEGYSVSREKKERFSLILESASTNQTSMYLCASKWGEGPNEQFFGPGTRLTVL.

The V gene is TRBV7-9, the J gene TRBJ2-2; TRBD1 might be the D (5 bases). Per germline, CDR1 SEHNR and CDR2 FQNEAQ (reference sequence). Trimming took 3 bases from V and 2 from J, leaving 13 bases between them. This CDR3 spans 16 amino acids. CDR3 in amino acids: CASSLQSTDNTGELFF. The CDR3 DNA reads TGTGCCAGCAGCTTGCAGTCGACAGACAACACCGGGGAGCTGTTTTTT.

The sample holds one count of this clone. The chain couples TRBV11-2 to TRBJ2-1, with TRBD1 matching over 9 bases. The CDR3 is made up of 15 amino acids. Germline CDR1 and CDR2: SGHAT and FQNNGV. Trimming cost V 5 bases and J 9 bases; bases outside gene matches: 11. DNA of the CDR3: TGTGCCAGCAGCGTCGACAGGGGGAGGCTTACTGAGCAGTTCTTC. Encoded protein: CASSVDRGRLTEQFF.

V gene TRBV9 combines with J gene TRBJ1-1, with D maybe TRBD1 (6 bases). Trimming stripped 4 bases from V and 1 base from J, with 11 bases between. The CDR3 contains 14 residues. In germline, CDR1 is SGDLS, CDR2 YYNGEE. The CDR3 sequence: CASSYRQANTEAFF. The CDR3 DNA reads TGTGCCAGCAGCTACCGACAGGCGAACACTGAAGCTTTCTTT.

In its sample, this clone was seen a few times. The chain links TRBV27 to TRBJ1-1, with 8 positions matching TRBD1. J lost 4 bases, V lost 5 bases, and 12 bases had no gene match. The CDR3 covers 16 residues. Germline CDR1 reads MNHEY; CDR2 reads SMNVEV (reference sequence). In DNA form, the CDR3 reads TGTGCCAGCAGTCCGAGGACAGGGTATAGTTCCACTGAAGCTTTCTTT. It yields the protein CASSPRTGYSSTEAFF.

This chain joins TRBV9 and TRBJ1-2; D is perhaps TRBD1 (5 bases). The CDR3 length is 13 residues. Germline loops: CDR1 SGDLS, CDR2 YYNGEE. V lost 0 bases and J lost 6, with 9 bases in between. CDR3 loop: CASSVVAGNGYTF. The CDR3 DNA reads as TGTGCCAGCAGCGTAGTCGCAGGGAATGGCTACACCTTC.

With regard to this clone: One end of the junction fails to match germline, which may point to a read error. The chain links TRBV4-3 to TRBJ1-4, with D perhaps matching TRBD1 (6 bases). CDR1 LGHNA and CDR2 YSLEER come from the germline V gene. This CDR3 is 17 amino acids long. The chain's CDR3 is CASSLRAGAPSEERLFF. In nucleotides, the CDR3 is TGCGCCAGCAGCCTCCGAGCGGGGGCACCCAGCGAGGAAAGACTGTTTTTT.

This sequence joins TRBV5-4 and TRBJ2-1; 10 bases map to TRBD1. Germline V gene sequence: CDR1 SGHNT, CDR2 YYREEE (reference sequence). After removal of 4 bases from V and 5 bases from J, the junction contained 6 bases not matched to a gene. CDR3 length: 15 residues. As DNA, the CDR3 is TGTGCCAGCAGCCGACAGGGGGCAGTCAACAATGAGCAGTTCTTC. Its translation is CASSRQGAVNNEQFF. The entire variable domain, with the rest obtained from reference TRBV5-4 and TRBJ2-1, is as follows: ETGVTQSPTHLIKTRGQQVTLRCSSQSGHNTVSWYQQALGQGPQFIFQYYREEENGRGNFPPRFSGLQFPNYSSELNVNALELDDSALYLCASSRQGAVNNEQFFGPGTRLTVL.

The CDR3 loop reads CASSQDRGNYGYTF. The CDR3 nucleotides read TGTGCCAGCTCTCAGGACAGGGGTAACTATGGCTACACCTTC. The chain employs TRBV18 and TRBJ1-2; TRBD1 matches 9 bases. The CDR3 covers 14 residues. The J segment lost 1 base and the V segment lost 6 bases, leaving 3 bases of the junction unmatched. The germline CDR1 and CDR2 sequences are KGHSH and LQKENI. Complete variable domain (other parts from reference TRBV18 and TRBJ1-2): NAGVMQNPRHLVRRRGQEARLRCSPMKGHSHVYWYRQLPEEGLKFMVYLQKENIIDESGMPKERFSAEFPKEGPSILRIQQVVRGDSAAYFCASSQDRGNYGYTFGSGTRLTVV.

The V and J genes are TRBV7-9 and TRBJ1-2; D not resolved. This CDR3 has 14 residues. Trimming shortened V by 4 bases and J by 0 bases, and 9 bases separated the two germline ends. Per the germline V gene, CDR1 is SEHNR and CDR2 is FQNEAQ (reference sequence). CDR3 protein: CASSSGGSNYGYTF. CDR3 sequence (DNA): TGTGCCAGCAGCTCGGGAGGGTCTAACTATGGCTACACCTTC.

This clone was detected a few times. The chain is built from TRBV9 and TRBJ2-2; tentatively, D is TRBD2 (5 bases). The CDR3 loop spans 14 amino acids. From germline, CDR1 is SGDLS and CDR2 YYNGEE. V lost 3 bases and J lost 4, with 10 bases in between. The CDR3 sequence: CASSDKGSTGELFF. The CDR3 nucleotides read TGTGCCAGCAGCGATAAAGGGAGCACCGGGGAGCTGTTTTTT.

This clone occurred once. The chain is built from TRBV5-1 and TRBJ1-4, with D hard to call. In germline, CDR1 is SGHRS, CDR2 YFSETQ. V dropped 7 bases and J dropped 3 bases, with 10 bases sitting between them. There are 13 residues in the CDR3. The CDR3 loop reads CASGSEANEKLFF. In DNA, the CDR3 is TGCGCCAGCGGGTCAGAGGCTAATGAAAAACTGTTTTTT.

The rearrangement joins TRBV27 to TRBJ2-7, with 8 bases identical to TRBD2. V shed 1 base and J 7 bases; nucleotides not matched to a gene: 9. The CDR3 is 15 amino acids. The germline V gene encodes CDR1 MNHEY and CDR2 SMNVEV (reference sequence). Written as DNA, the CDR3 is TGTGCCAGCAGTTTATTTGGACTAGCCCAAAAGGAGCAGTACTTC. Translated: CASSLFGLAQKEQYF.

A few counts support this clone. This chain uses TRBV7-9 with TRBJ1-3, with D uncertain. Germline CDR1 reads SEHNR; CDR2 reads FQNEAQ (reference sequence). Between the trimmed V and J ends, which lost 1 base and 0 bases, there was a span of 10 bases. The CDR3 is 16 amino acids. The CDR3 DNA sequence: TGTGCCAGCAGCTTAGGCGTTTATCGCTCTGGAAACACCATATATTTT. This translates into CASSLGVYRSGNTIYF. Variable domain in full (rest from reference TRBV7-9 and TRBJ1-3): DTGVSQNPRHKITKRGQNVTFRCDPISEHNRLYWYRQTLGQGPEFLTYFQNEAQLEKSRLLSDRFSAERPKGSFSTLEIQRTEQGDSAMYLCASSLGVYRSGNTIYFGEGSWLTVV.